These 25 T cell receptor beta chains originate from one sample sequenced in a study of T cells after yellow fever vaccination. One entry per CDR3 protein, called by TCRdb with MiXCR from the 5' RACE reads. In the table there are hundreds of thousands of distinct CDR3 sequences, 8.5% to 10% of which are singletons. The source material was PBMCs, sampled on the day of the first yellow fever vaccination. All receptors come from a man aged 18 to 29 who received the YFV17D yellow fever vaccine.

This clonotype was counted only a few times. This chain links TRBV11-2 with TRBJ1-1, with unresolved D. V dropped 5 bases and J dropped 2 bases, with 18 bases sitting between them. The CDR3 covers 16 residues. The V gene's germline CDR1 is SGHAT and CDR2 FQNNGV. CDR3 sequence (DNA): TGTGCCAGCAGCCTCGTCGGAGCAGATCCAAACACTGAAGCTTTCTTT. This translates into CASSLVGADPNTEAFF. The full variable domain, rest sourced from reference TRBV11-2 and TRBJ1-1, is EAGVAQSPRYKIIEKRQSVAFWCNPISGHATLYWYQQILGQGPKLLIQFQNNGVVDDSQLPKDRFSAERLKGVDSTLKIQPAKLEDSAVYLCASSLVGADPNTEAFFGQGTRLTVV.

The chain joins TRBV5-5 to TRBJ2-2; D call uncertain. The CDR3 runs to 14 residues. Trimming pared 7 bases from V and 0 bases from J, leaving 10 bases between. CDR1 is SGHKS, CDR2 YYEKEE, per germline (reference sequence). In DNA, the CDR3 is TGTGCCAGCGCGACATTGGCGAACACCGGGGAGCTGTTTTTT. Protein product: CASATLANTGELFF.

This clonotype was observed a handful of times. The gene calls are TRBV19 and TRBJ1-5; 9 bases align to TRBD1. Trimming cost V 5 bases and J 7 bases; bases outside gene matches: 6. CDR3 length: 14 residues. Germline CDR1 is LNHDA and CDR2 is SQIVND (reference sequence). The CDR3 coding sequence is TGTGCCAGTAGTCCGGGACAGGGATTACAGCCCCAGCATTTT. As protein: CASSPGQGLQPQHF.

The table lists this clonotype with a few counts. The rearrangement links TRBV7-6 to TRBJ2-1; D perhaps matches TRBD2 (5 bases). The CDR3 sequence is 18 residues long. CDR1 and CDR2 from the germline V gene are SGHVS and FNYEAQ. Trimming cost V 1 base and J 0 bases, with 16 bases left between them. Here the CDR3 reads CASSLDRGGGPSYNEQFF. The CDR3 DNA reads as TGTGCCAGCAGCTTAGACCGAGGTGGCGGGCCCTCCTACAATGAGCAGTTCTTC.

This clonotype was counted only a few times. V and J are TRBV5-1 and TRBJ2-3; unclear D gene. This CDR3 is built from 17 residues. V lost 2 bases and J 5 bases, leaving 21 bases between the germline ends. Looked up from germline, CDR1 is SGHRS and CDR2 is YFSETQ. CDR3 loop: CASSFLPLDGNGDTQYF. The CDR3 DNA sequence: TGCGCCAGCAGCTTCCTTCCCCTCGACGGCAACGGAGATACGCAGTATTTT.

This clonotype was counted a few times. The V call is TRBV6-5, the J call TRBJ1-3, with D perhaps matching TRBD1 (5 bases). Trimming left V 4 bases short and J 6 bases short, with 19 bases between. CDR3 size: 16 residues. CDR1 MNHEY and CDR2 SVGAGI come from the germline V gene. DNA for the CDR3: TGTGCCAGCAGTTCCCCAGGACTGGGGCTAAAAAACACCATATATTTT. Protein product: CASSSPGLGLKNTIYF.

This clonotype has at least ten counts. The genes are TRBV4-2 and TRBJ2-3; TRBD2 matches 9 bases. Trimming at V came to 2 bases and at J to 6 bases, leaving 9 bases not matched to a gene. CDR1 and CDR2 (germline): LGHNA, YNFKEQ. CDR3 length: 16 residues. CDR3 sequence (DNA): TGTGCCAGCAGCCAACTGAGCGGGGGGCCATCCGATACGCAGTATTTT. This encodes CASSQLSGGPSDTQYF.

This clonotype occurred many times. The chain is built from TRBV2 and TRBJ2-5; D unresolved. Germline-derived CDR1 and CDR2 are SNHLY and FYNNEI. The CDR3 runs to 12 residues. Deletions cut 6 bases from V and 0 bases from J, with 5 bases between. CDR3 coding DNA: TGTGCCAGCAGACAGTACCAAGAGACCCAGTACTTC. As protein: CASRQYQETQYF.

This clonotype was counted between two and nine times. The rearrangement links TRBV2 to TRBJ2-1; 7 nucleotides align to TRBD2. From germline, CDR1 is SNHLY and CDR2 FYNNEI. The ends lost 6 bases at V and 3 bases at J; junction bases unmatched: 5. CDR3 length equals 14 residues. The CDR3 loop reads CASRLGGYYNEQFF. In DNA, the CDR3 is TGTGCCAGCAGACTGGGGGGGTACTACAATGAGCAGTTCTTC.

The chain uses TRBV5-1 and TRBJ2-3, with D maybe TRBD1 (5 bases). The V end lost 2 bases, the J end lost 4 bases, and 11 bases lay between the germline ends. The germline gives CDR1 SGHRS, CDR2 YFSETQ. The CDR3 loop spans 14 amino acids. In DNA form, the CDR3 reads TGCGCCAGCAGCTTAGCCCAGGGATCAGATACGCAGTATTTT. This encodes CASSLAQGSDTQYF.

V is TRBV11-2 and J is TRBJ2-7; D is uncertain. The CDR3 covers 14 residues. The germline V gene encodes CDR1 SGHAT and CDR2 FQNNGV. The CDR3 spells CASRQHSFSYELYV. CDR3 nucleotide sequence: TGTGCCAGCAGACAACACAGTTTCTCCTACGAGCTGTACGTC.

The V gene is TRBV10-3, the J gene TRBJ1-5; 7 bases fit TRBD1. The V segment lost 3 bases and the J segment 4 bases; nucleotides outside the gene matches: 6. This CDR3 has 15 residues. Germline values: CDR1 ENHRY, CDR2 SYGVKD. CDR3 loop: CAISDPGQSNQPQHF. Here the CDR3 DNA reads TGTGCCATCAGTGATCCGGGACAGAGTAATCAGCCCCAGCATTTT.

Turning to this clonotype: This may arise from a read error, as a much more abundant clone is one base away. CDR3 in DNA: TGTGCCAGCTTACCACGCCGGGCCGATAATGAAAAACTGTTTTTT. Its translation: CASLPRRADNEKLFF. This chain links TRBV18 with TRBJ1-4; D is unresolved. Germline CDR1 reads KGHSH; CDR2 reads LQKENI. The CDR3 covers 15 residues.

This clonotype has just a few counts. The CDR3 coding sequence is TGTGCCAGCAGCTATAGCCGGGACAGCAATGAGCAGTTCTTC. Amino acid sequence: CASSYSRDSNEQFF. V usage is TRBV7-9 and J usage is TRBJ2-1; 7 bases agree with TRBD1. The CDR3 totals 14 residues. After removal of 4 bases from V and 6 bases from J, the junction contained 6 bases not matched to a gene. CDR1 is SEHNR and CDR2 is FQNEAQ in the germline V gene (reference sequence).

CDR3: CASSLRGGPQETQYF. CDR3 DNA sequence: TGTGCCAGCAGTTTACGGGGGGGTCCCCAAGAGACCCAGTACTTC. This chain links TRBV12-3 or TRBV12-4 with TRBJ2-5; 8 bases are a match to TRBD2. Trimming removed 2 bases from V and 1 base from J; junction bases left unmatched: 3. This CDR3 comprises 15 residues.

Of note for this clonotype: This may arise from a read error, as a much more abundant clone is one base away. The V call is TRBV20-1, the J call TRBJ1-5; D is unclear. The germline gives CDR1 DFQATT, CDR2 SNEGSKA (reference sequence). This CDR3 is 12 amino acids long. CDR3 protein: CSASFGSQPPHF. DNA for the CDR3: TGCAGTGCTAGTTTCGGCAGCCAGCCCCCGCATTTT.

The chain's CDR3 is CSASGPQTEAFF. For the CDR3, the DNA is TGCAGTGCTAGTGGGCCGCAGACTGAAGCTTTCTTT. The rearrangement uses TRBV20-1 and TRBJ1-1; no clear D gene. The CDR3 length is 12 residues. V was shortened by 3 bases and J by 5 bases, with 10 bases between the two germline ends. The germline gives CDR1 DFQATT, CDR2 SNEGSKA (reference sequence).

This clonotype was counted a few times. The V call is TRBV6-5, the J call TRBJ2-3; tentatively, D is TRBD1 (6 bases). The CDR3 is made up of 16 amino acids. V was clipped by 2 bases and J by 1 base, with 13 bases between them. In germline, CDR1 is MNHEY, CDR2 SVGAGI. The CDR3 sequence is CASSYAPAGGTDTQYF. The CDR3 DNA reads as TGTGCCAGCAGTTACGCTCCGGCAGGGGGCACAGATACGCAGTATTTT.

Turning to this clonotype: Germline is not matched at one junction end, which may reflect a read error. The chain employs TRBV7-7 and TRBJ2-5, with D perhaps given as TRBD1 or TRBD2 (6 bases each). The germline gives CDR1 SSHAT, CDR2 FNYEAQ (reference sequence). There are 14 residues in the CDR3. Written as DNA, the CDR3 is TGTGCTAGCAGCTCGGGATCCGGGGGCGAGACCCAGTACTTC. Translation: CASSSGSGGETQYF.

Note on this clonotype: This sequence may be a read error, since a much larger clone differs from it by one base. This chain connects TRBV13 to TRBJ2-7; D perhaps matches TRBD1 (6 bases). CDR1 and CDR2 from the germline V gene are PRHDT and FYEKMQ (reference sequence). The V end lost 5 bases, the J end lost 3 bases, and 11 bases lay between the germline ends. The CDR3 length is 13 residues. The CDR3 nucleotides are TGTGCCAGCAGCCTCGGGGACAACTACGAGCAGTACTTC. This codes for CASSLGDNYEQYF. The full variable domain, completed using reference TRBV13 and TRBJ2-7, is AAGVIQSPRHLIKEKRETATLKCYPIPRHDTVYWYQQGPGQDPQFLISFYEKMQSDKGSIPDRFSAQQFSDYHSELNMSSLELGDSALYFCASSLGDNYEQYFGPGTRLTVT.

The genes are TRBV27 and TRBJ2-7; 12 bases agree with TRBD1. J was trimmed by 6 bases and V by 4 bases; bases with no gene match: 7. The CDR3 contains 15 residues. The germline CDR1 and CDR2 sequences are MNHEY and SMNVEV (reference sequence). The CDR3 sequence is CASSSSGTGGGEQYF. The CDR3 DNA reads as TGTGCCAGCAGTTCCTCAGGGACAGGGGGCGGCGAGCAGTACTTC.

V usage is TRBV7-9 and J usage is TRBJ1-1; tentative D call: TRBD1 (6 bases). V was trimmed by 0 bases and J by 4 bases, leaving 15 bases between them. The length of the CDR3 is 16 residues. CDR1 SEHNR and CDR2 FQNEAQ come from the germline V gene (reference sequence). Written as DNA, the CDR3 is TGTGCCAGCAGCTTAGCGGCAGGGGCTCTGGGCACTGAAGCTTTCTTT. Amino acid sequence: CASSLAAGALGTEAFF.

The gene calls are TRBV11-2 and TRBJ2-7; tentatively, D is TRBD1 (6 bases). The CDR3 length is 12 residues. The germline CDR1 and CDR2 sequences are SGHAT and FQNNGV. The germline V and J ends were trimmed by 4 bases and 6 bases, with 10 bases remaining between them. DNA of the CDR3: TGTGCCAGCAGCTCCCAGGGGATCGAGCAGTACGTC. Protein: CASSSQGIEQYV.

The CDR3 DNA reads TGTGCCAGCAGCTTCAAGGACGATCAGCCCCAGCATTTT. Amino acid sequence: CASSFKDDQPQHF. This chain links TRBV7-2 with TRBJ1-5; D uncertain. Trimming removed 3 bases from V and 5 bases from J, with 8 bases in between. The CDR3 is 13 amino acids. Germline CDR1 SGHTA, CDR2 FQGNSA.

The gene calls are TRBV7-8 and TRBJ1-1; possibly TRBD1 for D (5 bases). V was trimmed by 3 bases and J by 7 bases, leaving 15 bases between them. The CDR3 contains 14 residues. CDR1 and CDR2 (germline): SGHVS, FQNEAQ. The chain's CDR3 is CASSLGQDLGEAFF. CDR3 nucleotide sequence: TGTGCCAGCAGCTTGGGGCAGGATTTGGGTGAAGCTTTCTTT.